This T cell receptor beta chain is from a study of a mutant IDH1 vaccine in newly diagnosed glioma. The wider study: First vaccine doses came 4-6 weeks after radiotherapy alone, or with temozolomide cycles.

V lost 4 bases, J lost 4 bases, and 5 bases stayed unmatched. CDR1 and CDR2 (germline): SGDLS, YYNGEE. This CDR3 is 15 amino acids long. Sample time point: week 47, end of study. Every vaccine dose comprised 300 ug of mutant IDH1 20-mer peptide plus topical imiquimod. In the case of this clone: Its antigen is not identified.

The assay was immunoSEQ multiplex PCR, and TCRdb's table has in-frame clones only and misses some. Here the sample spans tens of thousands of clones, around four fifths being singletons. The sample in question was PBMCs, obtained from a glioma patient whose treatment included an IDH1 peptide vaccine. The V and J genes are TRBV9 and TRBJ2-3, with TRBD2 matching 11 bases. This receptor was identified in a man aged 40-55 years with glioma. The CDR3 region has the DNA TGTGCCAGCAGCTTGCCTAGCGGGGGGTCAGATACGCAGTATTTT. It codes for CASSLPSGGSDTQYF.